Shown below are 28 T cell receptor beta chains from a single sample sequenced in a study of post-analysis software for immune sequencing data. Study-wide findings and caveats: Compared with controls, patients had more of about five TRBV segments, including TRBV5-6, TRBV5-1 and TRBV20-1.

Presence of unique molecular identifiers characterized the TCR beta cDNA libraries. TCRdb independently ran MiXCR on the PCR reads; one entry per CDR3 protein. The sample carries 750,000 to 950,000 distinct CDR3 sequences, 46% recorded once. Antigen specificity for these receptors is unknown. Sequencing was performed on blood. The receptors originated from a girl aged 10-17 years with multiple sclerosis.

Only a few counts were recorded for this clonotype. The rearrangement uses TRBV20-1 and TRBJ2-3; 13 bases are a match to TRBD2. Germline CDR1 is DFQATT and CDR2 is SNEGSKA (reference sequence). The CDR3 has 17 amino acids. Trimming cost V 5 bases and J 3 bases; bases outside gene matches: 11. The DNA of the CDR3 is TGCAGTGCTCCAGGACTAGCGGGAGAACGGGCGACAGATACGCAGTATTTT. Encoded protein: CSAPGLAGERATDTQYF.

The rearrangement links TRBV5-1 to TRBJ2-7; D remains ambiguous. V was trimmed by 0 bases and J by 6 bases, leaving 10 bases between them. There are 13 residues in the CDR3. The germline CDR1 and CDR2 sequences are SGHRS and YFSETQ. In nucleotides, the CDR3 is TGCGCCAGCAGCTTGGGATGGGTCGGCGAGCAGTACTTC. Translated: CASSLGWVGEQYF.

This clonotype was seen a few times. CDR3 bases: TGTGCCAGCAGTTTAGTCCGGGCGGGGGGAGCGCAGTATTTT. Translated: CASSLVRAGGAQYF. The chain uses TRBV12-3 or TRBV12-4 and TRBJ2-3; 8 nucleotides align to TRBD2. CDR3 length: 14 residues. The V gene end was trimmed by 1 base and the J gene end by 10 bases; junction bases not matched to a gene: 7.

CDR3 in DNA: TGTGCCAGCAGCGAAAGGGGGATAGGGAATCAGCCCCAGCATTTT. Its translation: CASSERGIGNQPQHF. The chain employs TRBV3-1 and TRBJ1-5; tentatively, D is TRBD1 (6 bases). Germline V gene lookup returns CDR1 LGHDT and CDR2 YNNKEL (reference sequence). The CDR3 totals 15 residues. Trimming left V 5 bases short and J 4 bases short, with 15 bases between.

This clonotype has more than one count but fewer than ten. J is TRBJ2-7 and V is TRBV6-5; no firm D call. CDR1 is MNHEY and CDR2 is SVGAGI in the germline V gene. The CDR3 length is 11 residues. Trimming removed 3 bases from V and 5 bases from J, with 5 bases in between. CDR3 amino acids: CASSYFHEQYF. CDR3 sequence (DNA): TGTGCCAGCAGTTATTTCCACGAGCAGTACTTC.

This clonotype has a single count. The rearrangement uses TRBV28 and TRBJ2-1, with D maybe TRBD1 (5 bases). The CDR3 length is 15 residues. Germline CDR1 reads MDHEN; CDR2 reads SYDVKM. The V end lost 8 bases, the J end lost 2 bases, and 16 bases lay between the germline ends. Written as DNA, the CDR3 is TGTGCCAGCCCACCTCCTGCAGGGCCCTACAATGAGCAGTTCTTC. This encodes CASPPPAGPYNEQFF.

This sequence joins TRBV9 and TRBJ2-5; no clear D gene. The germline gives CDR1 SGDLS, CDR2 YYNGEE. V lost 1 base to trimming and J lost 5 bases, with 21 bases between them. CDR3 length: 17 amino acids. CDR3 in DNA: TGTGCCAGCAGCGTATCGCGCAACCTCGCTGGCTTGGAGACCCAGTACTTC. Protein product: CASSVSRNLAGLETQYF.

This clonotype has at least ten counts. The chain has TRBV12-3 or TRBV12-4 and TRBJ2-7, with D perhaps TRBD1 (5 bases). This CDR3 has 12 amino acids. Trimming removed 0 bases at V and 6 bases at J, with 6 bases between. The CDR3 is CASSLAGVEQYF. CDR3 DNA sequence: TGTGCCAGCAGTTTAGCAGGGGTCGAGCAGTACTTC.

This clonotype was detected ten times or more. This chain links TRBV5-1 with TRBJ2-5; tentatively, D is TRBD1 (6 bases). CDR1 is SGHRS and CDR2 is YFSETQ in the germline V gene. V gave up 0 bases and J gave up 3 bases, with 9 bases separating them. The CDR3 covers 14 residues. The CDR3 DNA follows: TGCGCCAGCAGCTTGGTTTCAGGGGAAGAGACCCAGTACTTC. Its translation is CASSLVSGEETQYF.

The CDR3 DNA is TGCGCCAGCAGCCAAGACCCCACCGGGACAGGGGTCTCCAATGAGCAGTTCTTC. This encodes CASSQDPTGTGVSNEQFF. This chain connects TRBV4-3 to TRBJ2-1; 10 bases are a match to TRBD1. The V gene end was trimmed by 0 bases and the J gene end by 6 bases; junction bases not matched to a gene: 11. The germline V gene has CDR1 LGHNA and CDR2 YSLEER. The CDR3 spans 18 residues.

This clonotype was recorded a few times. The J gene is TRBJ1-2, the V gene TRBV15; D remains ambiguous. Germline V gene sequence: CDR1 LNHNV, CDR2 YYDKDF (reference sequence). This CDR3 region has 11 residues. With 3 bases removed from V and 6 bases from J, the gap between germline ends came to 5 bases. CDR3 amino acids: CATSSVHGYTF. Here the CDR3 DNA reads TGTGCCACCAGCAGCGTACATGGCTACACCTTC.

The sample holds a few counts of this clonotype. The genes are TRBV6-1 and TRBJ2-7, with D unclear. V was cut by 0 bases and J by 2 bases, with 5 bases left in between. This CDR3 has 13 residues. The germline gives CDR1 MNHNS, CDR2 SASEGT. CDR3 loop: CASSEAPTYEQYF. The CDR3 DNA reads TGTGCCAGCAGTGAAGCCCCTACCTACGAGCAGTACTTC.

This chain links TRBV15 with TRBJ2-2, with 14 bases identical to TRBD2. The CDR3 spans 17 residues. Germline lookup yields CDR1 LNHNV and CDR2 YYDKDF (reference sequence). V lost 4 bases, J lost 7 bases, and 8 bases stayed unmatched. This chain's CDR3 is CATSTWGLAGEGGELFF. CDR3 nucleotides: TGTGCCACCAGCACATGGGGACTAGCGGGAGAAGGCGGGGAGCTGTTTTTT.

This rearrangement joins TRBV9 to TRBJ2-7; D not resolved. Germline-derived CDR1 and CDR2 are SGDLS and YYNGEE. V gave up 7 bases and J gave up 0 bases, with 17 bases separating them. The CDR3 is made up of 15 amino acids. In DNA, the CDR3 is TGTGCCAGCGGAATGGGCGACATGAGCTCCTACGAGCAGTACTTC. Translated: CASGMGDMSSYEQYF.

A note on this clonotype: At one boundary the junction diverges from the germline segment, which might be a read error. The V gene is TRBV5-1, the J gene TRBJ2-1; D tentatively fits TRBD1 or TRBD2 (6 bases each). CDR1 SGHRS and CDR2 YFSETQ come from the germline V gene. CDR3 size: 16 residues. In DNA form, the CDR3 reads TGCGCCGGCAGCTTGGTCGGGGGCAAGGCGGGCAATGAGCAGTTCTTC. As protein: CAGSLVGGKAGNEQFF.

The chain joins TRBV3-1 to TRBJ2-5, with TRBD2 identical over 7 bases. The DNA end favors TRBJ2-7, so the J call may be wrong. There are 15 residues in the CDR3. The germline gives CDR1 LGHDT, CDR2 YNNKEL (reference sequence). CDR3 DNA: TGTGCCAGCAGCCCTCGACTAGCATCCCCCCACGAGCAGTACTTC. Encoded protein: CASSPRLASPHEQYF.

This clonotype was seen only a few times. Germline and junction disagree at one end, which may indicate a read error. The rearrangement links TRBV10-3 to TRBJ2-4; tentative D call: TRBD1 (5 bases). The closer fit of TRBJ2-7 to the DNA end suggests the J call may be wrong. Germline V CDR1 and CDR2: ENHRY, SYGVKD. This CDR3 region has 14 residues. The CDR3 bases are TGTGCCATCGGTGAGCTGGACAACCCCTACGAGCAGTACTTC. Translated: CAIGELDNPYEQYF.

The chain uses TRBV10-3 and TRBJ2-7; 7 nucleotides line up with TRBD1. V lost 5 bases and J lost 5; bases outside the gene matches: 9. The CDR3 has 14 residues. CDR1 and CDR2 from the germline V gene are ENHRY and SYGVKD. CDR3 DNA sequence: TGTGCCATCAGTATACCGGGACAGAAGGACGAGCAGTACTTC. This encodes CAISIPGQKDEQYF.

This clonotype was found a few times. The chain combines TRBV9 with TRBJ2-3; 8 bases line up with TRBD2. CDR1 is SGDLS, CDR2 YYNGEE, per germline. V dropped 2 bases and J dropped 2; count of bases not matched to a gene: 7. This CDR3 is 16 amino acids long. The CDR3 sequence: CASSVSRTSPTDTQYF. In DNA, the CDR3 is TGTGCCAGCAGCGTCAGCAGGACTAGCCCCACAGATACGCAGTATTTT.

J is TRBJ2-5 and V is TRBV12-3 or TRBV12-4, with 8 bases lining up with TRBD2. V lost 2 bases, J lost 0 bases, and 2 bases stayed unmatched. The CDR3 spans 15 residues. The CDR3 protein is CASSLTGGYQETQYF. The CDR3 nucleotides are TGTGCCAGCAGTTTAACGGGAGGGTACCAAGAGACCCAGTACTTC.

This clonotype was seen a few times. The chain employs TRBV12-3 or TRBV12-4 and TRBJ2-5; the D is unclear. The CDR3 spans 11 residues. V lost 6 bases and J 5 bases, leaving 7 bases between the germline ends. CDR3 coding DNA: TGTGCCAGCAGCCCTGATGAGACCCAGTACTTC. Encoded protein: CASSPDETQYF.

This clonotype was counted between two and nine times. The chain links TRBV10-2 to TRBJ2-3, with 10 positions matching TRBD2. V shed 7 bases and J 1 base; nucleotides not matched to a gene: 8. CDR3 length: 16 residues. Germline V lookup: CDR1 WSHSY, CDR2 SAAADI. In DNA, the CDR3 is TGCGCCAGCATAACTGGGGGACTAGCGCGCACAGATACGCAGTATTTT. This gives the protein CASITGGLARTDTQYF.

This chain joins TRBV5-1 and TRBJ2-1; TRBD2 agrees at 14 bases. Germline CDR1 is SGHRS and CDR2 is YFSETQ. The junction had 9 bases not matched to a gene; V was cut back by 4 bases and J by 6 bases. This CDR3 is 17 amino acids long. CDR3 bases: TGCGCCAGCAGCCCAGTTGGGACTAGCGGGAGTGGCAATGAGCAGTTCTTC. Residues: CASSPVGTSGSGNEQFF.

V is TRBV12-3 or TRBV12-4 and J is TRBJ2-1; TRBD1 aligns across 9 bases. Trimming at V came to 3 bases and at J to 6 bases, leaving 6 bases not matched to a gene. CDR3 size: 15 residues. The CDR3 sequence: CASSLNRGQVNEQFF. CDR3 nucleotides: TGTGCCAGCAGTTTGAACAGGGGGCAGGTCAATGAGCAGTTCTTC.

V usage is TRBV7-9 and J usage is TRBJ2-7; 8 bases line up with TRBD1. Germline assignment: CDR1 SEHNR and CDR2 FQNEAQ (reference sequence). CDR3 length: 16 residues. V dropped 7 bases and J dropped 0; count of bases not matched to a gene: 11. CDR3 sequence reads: CASTSRGRKDSYEQYF. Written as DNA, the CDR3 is TGTGCCAGCACCTCCAGGGGGCGTAAAGACTCCTACGAGCAGTACTTC.

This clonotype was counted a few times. The CDR3: CSASPPTGRYGYTF. The DNA for the CDR3 is TGCAGTGCCTCCCCCCCGACAGGGCGCTATGGCTACACCTTC. The chain joins TRBV20-1 to TRBJ1-2, with 7 nucleotides matching TRBD1. Germline lookup yields CDR1 DFQATT and CDR2 SNEGSKA (reference sequence). J lost 4 bases, V lost 6 bases, and 11 bases had no gene match. The CDR3 extends over 14 amino acids.

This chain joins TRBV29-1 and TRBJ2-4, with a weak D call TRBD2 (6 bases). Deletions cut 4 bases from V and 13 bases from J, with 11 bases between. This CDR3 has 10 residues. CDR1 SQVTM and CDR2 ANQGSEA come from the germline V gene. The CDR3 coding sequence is TGCAGCGTTGTTCCGGGGGAGCAGTACTTC. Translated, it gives CSVVPGEQYF.

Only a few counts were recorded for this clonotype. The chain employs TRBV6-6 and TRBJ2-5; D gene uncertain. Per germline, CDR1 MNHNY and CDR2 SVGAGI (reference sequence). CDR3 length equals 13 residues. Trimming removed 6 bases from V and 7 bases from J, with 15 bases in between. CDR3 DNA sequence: TGTGCCAGCAGCCCCCGCTCGGTGGGGACCCAGTACTTC. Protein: CASSPRSVGTQYF.